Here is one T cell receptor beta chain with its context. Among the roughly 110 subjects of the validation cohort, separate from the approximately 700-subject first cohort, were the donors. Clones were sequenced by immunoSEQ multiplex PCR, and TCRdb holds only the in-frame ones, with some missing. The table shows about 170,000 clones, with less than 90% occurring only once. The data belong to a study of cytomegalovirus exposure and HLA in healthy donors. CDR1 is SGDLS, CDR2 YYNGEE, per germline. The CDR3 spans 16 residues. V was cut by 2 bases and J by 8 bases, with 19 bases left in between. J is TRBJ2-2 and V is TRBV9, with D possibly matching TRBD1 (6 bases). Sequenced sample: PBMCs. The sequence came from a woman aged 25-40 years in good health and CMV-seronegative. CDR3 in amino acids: CASSVRQVQASGELFF. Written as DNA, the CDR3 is TGTGCCAGCAGCGTCAGACAGGTTCAAGCGTCTGGGGAGCTGTTTTTT.